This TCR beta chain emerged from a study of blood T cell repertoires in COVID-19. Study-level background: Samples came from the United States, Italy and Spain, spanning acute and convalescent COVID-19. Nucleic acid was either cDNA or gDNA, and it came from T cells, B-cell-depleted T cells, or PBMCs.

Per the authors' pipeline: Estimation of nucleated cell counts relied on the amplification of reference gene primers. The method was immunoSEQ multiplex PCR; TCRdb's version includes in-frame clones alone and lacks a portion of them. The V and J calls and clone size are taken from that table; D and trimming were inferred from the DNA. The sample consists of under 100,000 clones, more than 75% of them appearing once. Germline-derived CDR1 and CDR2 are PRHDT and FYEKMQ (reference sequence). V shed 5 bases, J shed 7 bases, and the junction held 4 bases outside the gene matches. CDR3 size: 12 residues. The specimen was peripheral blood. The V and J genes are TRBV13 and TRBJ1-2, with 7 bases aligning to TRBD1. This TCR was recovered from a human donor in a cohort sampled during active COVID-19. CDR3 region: CASSRQGGGYTF. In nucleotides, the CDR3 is TGTGCCAGCAGCCGACAGGGAGGTGGCTACACCTTC.